Detailed here is one T cell receptor beta chain. This CDR3 contains 16 residues. J lost 3 bases, V lost 1 base, and 8 bases had no gene match. Germline V gene sequence: CDR1 KGHSH, CDR2 LQKENI. Authors' methods: Estimated nucleated cell counts came from reference gene primer amplification. Clones were read by immunoSEQ multiplex PCR, and TCRdb kept only the in-frame ones, dropping some. V and J calls plus clone size are reproduced from that table; the DNA served to infer D and trimming. The sample gives about 65,000 clones, roughly 80% of which show up once; more than 40% is in the top ten. The source of the sample is a study of blood T cell repertoires in COVID-19. Study overall: From the United States, Italy and Spain came samples of acute and convalescent COVID-19. PBMCs, B-cell-depleted T cells, or T cells provided the cDNA or gDNA that made up the material.

The V gene is TRBV18, the J gene TRBJ1-1; TRBD1 agrees at 7 bases. Sequencing was done on a sample of peripheral blood. The sequence was collected from a human donor in a cohort sampled during active COVID-19. CDR3 sequence reads: CASSPRRGILDTEAFF. The CDR3 DNA reads TGTGCCAGCTCACCACGCAGGGGGATTTTGGACACTGAAGCTTTCTTT.